This T cell receptor (beta chain) was identified during a study of T cell responses to AZD1222 COVID-19 vaccine. Study results and limitations: A mostly white British donor set with more females was recruited, and clonal diversity was possibly underestimated. Seropositive AZD1222 recipients at baseline numbered only five or six.

Method: immunoSEQ multiplex PCR; TCRdb's copy keeps in-frame clones and lacks some. The sample consists of about 120,000 clones, 85% to 95% of them appearing once. Notes on this clone: Its antigen is unidentified.

Deletions cut 2 bases from V and 4 bases from J, with 15 bases between. The CDR3 is 15 amino acids. CDR1 is SGHNT, CDR2 YYREEE, per germline (reference sequence). This material consisted of peripheral blood, taken 28 days after the second AZD1222 dose. The chain has TRBV5-4 and TRBJ1-2; tentatively, D is TRBD1 (6 bases). This TCR derives from an adult who received the AZD1222 COVID-19 vaccine. The CDR3 DNA reads TGTGCCAGCAGCTTCCTGGACAGTCGGATCTATGGCTACACCTTC. This sequence encodes CASSFLDSRIYGYTF. Complete variable domain (other parts from reference TRBV5-4 and TRBJ1-2): ETGVTQSPTHLIKTRGQQVTLRCSSQSGHNTVSWYQQALGQGPQFIFQYYREEENGRGNFPPRFSGLQFPNYSSELNVNALELDDSALYLCASSFLDSRIYGYTFGSGTRLTVV.